This TCR beta chain was sequenced during a study of CD8 T cells in Susac syndrome. This CDR3 has 13 amino acids. Trimming stripped 6 bases from V and 5 bases from J, with 13 bases between. Sequencing of TCR beta was undertaken in CD8+ and CD4+ T cells derived from blood. Bulk CD8+ and CD4+ cells came from magnetic negative isolation; CD8+ TEMRA by FACS. With random hexamers, 0.5 to 1 ug RNA was reverse transcribed. A multiplex approach, immunoSEQ multiplex PCR, amplified TCR beta CDR3 across 54 Vbeta and 13 Jbeta. TCRdb fed the immunoSEQ multiplex PCR reads into MiXCR, producing one record per CDR3 protein. The sample has approximately 90,000 distinct CDR3 sequences, roughly 91% seen once.

The clonotype comes from a human donor in good health. Sequenced input: CD8+ T cells from PBMCs. The V call is TRBV12-3 or TRBV12-4, the J call TRBJ1-2; TRBD1 is a possible D gene (6 bases). CDR3 loop: CASRDRGAYGYTF. In nucleotides, the CDR3 is TGTGCCAGCAGGGATAGGGGGGCGTATGGCTACACCTTC.